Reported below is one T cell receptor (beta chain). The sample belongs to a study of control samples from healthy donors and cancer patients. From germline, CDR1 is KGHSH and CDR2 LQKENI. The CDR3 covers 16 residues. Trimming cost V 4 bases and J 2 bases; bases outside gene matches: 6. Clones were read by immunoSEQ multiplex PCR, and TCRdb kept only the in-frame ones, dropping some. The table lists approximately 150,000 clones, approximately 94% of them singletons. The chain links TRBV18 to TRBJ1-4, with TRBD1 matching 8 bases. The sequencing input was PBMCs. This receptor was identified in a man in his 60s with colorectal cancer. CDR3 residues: CASSLGQGSTNEKLFF. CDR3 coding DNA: TGTGCCAGCTCACTAGGACAGGGATCCACTAATGAAAAACTGTTTTTT.